Detailed here is one TCR beta chain. No antigen is known for it. The CDR3 is 12 residues long. Germline CDR1 is SGHRS and CDR2 is YFSETQ. The V gene lost 0 bases and the J gene lost 4 bases, with 4 bases spanning the gap. The sample comes from a study of OX40 agonist ivuxolimab in advanced cancers. Across the whole study: The patients received agonistic anti-OX40 (CD134) antibody ivuxolimab. Three patients had partial responses: one hepatocellular carcinoma, two cutaneous melanoma.

Assay: immunoSEQ multiplex PCR; the TCRdb copy retains only in-frame clones and omits some. In the table there are tens of thousands of clones, approximately 85% of which are singletons. General study results and limits: Relative to CD4+, CD8+ T cells held more expanded clones on average.

The V call is TRBV5-1, the J call TRBJ2-5; D unclear. Material: CD4+ or CD8+ T cells sorted from blood, obtained in a trial of the OX40 agonist ivuxolimab. This clonotype was obtained from an adult with an advanced solid tumor such as melanoma, head and neck, liver or kidney cancer. The CDR3 loop is CASSLATETQYF. The CDR3 nucleotides read TGCGCCAGCAGCTTGGCCACAGAGACCCAGTACTTC.